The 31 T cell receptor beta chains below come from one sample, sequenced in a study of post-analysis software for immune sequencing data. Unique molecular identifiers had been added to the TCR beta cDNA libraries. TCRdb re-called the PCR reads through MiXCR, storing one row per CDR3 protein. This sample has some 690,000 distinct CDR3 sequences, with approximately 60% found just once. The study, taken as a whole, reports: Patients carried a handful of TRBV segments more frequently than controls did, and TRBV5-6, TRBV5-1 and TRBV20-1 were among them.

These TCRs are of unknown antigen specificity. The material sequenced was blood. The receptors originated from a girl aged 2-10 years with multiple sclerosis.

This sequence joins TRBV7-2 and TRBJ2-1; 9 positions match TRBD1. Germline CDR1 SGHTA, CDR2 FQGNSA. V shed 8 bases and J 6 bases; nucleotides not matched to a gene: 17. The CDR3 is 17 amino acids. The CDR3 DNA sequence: TGTGCCAGCGCCGACTACGCTGGGACAGGGAGGTTCAATGAGCAGTTCTTC. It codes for CASADYAGTGRFNEQFF.

Here the CDR3 DNA reads TGCAGCGTTCGAGCGGGGGGGTCCTACAATGAGCAGTTCTTC. It encodes CSVRAGGSYNEQFF. The genes are TRBV29-1 and TRBJ2-1; 10 bases align to TRBD2. CDR3 length equals 14 residues. Trimming at V came to 5 bases and at J to 1 base, leaving 2 bases not matched to a gene. Germline CDR1 SQVTM, CDR2 ANQGSEA.

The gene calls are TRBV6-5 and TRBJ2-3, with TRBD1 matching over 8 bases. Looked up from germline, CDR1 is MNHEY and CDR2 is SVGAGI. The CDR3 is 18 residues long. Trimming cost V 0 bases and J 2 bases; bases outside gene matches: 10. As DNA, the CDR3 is TGTGCCAGCAGTTACTCGACCAGCGGACAGGGACTCACAGATACGCAGTATTTT. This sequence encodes CASSYSTSGQGLTDTQYF.

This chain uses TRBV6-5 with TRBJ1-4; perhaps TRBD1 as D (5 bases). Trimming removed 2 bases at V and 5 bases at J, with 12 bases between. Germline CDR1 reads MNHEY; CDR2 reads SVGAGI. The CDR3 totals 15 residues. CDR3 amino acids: CASSYAQGPNEKLFF. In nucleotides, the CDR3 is TGTGCCAGCAGTTACGCCCAGGGACCGAATGAAAAACTGTTTTTT.

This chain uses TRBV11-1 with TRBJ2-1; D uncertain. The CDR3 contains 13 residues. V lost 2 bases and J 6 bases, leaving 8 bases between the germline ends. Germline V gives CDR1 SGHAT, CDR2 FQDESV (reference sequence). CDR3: CASSLFEFNEQFF. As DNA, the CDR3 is TGTGCCAGCAGCTTATTCGAGTTCAATGAGCAGTTCTTC.

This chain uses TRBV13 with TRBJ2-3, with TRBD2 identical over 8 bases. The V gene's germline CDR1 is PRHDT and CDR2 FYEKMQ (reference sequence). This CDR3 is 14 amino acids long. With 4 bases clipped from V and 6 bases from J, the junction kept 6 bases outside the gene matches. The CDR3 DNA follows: TGTGCCAGCAGCTCCCCTAGCGGGCGGGATACGCAGTATTTT. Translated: CASSSPSGRDTQYF.

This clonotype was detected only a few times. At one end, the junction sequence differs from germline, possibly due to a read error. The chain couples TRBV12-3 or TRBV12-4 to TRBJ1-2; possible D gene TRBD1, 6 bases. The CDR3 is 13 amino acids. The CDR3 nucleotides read TGTACCAGCAGTTCCGACAGGACTTATGGCTACACCTTC. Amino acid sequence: CTSSSDRTYGYTF.

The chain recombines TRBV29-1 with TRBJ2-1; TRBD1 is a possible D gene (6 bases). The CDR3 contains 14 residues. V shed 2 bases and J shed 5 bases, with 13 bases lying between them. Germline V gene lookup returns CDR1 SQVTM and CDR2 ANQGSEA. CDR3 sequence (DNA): TGCAGCGTTGAAAGGGGGAGCAACAACAATGAGCAGTTCTTC. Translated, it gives CSVERGSNNNEQFF.

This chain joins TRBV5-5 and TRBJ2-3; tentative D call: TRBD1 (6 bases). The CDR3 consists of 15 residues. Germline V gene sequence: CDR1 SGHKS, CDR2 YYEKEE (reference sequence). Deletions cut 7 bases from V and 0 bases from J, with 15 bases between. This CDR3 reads CASDPEQGSTDTQYF. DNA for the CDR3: TGTGCCAGCGACCCGGAGCAGGGGAGCACAGATACGCAGTATTTT. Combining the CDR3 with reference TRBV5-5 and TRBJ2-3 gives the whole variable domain DAGVTQSPTHLIKTRGQQVTLRCSPISGHKSVSWYQQVLGQGPQFIFQYYEKEERGRGNFPDRFSARQFPNYSSELNVNALLLGDSALYLCASDPEQGSTDTQYFGPGTRLTVL.

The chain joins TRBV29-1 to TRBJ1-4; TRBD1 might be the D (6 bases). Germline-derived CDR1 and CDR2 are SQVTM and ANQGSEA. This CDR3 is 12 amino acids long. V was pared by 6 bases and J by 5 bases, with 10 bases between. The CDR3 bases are TGCAGCGTGTGGGGGGCGAATGAAAAACTGTTTTTT. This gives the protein CSVWGANEKLFF.

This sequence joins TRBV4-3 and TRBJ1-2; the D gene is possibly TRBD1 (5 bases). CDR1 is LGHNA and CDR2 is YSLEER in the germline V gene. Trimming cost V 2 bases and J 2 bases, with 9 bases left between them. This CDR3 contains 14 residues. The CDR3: CASSQQTVNYGYTF. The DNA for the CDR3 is TGCGCCAGCAGCCAACAGACAGTAAACTATGGCTACACCTTC.

In DNA, the CDR3 is TGTGCCACCGGTGGCCAGCTAAAAGATACGCAGTATTTT. Translating gives CATGGQLKDTQYF. The chain couples TRBV10-3 to TRBJ2-3; D uncertain. Germline V gene lookup returns CDR1 ENHRY and CDR2 SYGVKD. CDR3 length: 13 residues. V lost 10 bases, J lost 5 bases, and 16 bases lay in between.

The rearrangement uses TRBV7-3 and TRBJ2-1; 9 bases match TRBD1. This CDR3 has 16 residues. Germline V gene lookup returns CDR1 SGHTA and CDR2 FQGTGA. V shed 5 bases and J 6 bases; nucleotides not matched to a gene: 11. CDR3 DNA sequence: TGTGCCAGCAGCATAGCCCGGGACAGGGAGTTCAATGAGCAGTTCTTC. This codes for CASSIARDREFNEQFF.

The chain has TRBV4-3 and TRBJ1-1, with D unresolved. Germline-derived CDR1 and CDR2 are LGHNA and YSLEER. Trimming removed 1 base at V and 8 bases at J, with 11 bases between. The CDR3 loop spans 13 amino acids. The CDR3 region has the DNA TGCGCCAGCAGCCAAGTGAAGGCGGGCGAAGCTTTCTTT. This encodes CASSQVKAGEAFF.

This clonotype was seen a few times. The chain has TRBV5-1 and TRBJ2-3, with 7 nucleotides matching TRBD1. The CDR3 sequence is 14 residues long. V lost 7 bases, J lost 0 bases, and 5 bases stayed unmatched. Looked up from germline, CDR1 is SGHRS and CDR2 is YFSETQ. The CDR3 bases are TGCGCCAGCTACAGGGGAACTAGCACAGATACGCAGTATTTT. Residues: CASYRGTSTDTQYF.

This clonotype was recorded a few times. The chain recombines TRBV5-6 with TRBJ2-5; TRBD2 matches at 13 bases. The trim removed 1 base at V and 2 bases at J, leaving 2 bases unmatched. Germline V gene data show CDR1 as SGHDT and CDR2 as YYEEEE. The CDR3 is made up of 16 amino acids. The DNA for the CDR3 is TGTGCCAGCAGCTTGCCGGGACTAGCGGGACAAGAGACCCAGTACTTC. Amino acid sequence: CASSLPGLAGQETQYF. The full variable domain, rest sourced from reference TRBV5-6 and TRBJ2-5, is DAGVTQSPTHLIKTRGQQVTLRCSPKSGHDTVSWYQQALGQGPQFIFQYYEEEERQRGNFPDRFSGHQFPNYSSELNVNALLLGDSALYLCASSLPGLAGQETQYFGPGTRLLVL.

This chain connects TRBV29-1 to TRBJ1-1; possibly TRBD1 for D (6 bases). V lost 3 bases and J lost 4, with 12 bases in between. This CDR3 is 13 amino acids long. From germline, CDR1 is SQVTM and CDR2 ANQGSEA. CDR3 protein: CSVDGGLITEAFF. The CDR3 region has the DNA TGCAGCGTTGATGGGGGGCTGATCACTGAAGCTTTCTTT.

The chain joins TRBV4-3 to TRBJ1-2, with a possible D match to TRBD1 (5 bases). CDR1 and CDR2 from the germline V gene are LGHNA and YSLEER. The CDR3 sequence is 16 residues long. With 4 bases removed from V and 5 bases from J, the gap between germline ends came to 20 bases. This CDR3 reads CASSPAWGPRSYGYTF. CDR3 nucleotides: TGCGCCAGCAGCCCAGCCTGGGGACCCAGGAGTTATGGCTACACCTTC.

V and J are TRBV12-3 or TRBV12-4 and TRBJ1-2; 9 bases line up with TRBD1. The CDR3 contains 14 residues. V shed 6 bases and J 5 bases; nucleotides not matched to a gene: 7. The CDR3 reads CASRPTDRGYGYTF. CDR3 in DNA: TGTGCCAGCAGACCTACGGACAGGGGATATGGCTACACCTTC.

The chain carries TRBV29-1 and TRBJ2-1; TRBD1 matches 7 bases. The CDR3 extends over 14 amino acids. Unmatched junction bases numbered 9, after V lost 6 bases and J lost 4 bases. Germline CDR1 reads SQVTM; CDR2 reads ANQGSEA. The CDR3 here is CSVVGTVLYNEQFF. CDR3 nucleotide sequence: TGCAGCGTGGTAGGGACAGTCCTTTACAATGAGCAGTTCTTC.

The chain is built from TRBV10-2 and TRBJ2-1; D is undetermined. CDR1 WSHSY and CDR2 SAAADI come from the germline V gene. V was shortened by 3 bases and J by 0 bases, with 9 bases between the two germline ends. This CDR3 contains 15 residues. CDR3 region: CASSDSSSSYNEQFF. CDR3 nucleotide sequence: TGCGCCAGCAGTGATTCATCGAGCTCCTACAATGAGCAGTTCTTC.

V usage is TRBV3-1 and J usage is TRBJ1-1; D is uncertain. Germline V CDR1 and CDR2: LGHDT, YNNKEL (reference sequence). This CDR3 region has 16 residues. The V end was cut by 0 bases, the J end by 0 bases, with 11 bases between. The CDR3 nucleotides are TGTGCCAGCAGCCAAGATAACCGTATAATGAACACTGAAGCTTTCTTT. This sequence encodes CASSQDNRIMNTEAFF.

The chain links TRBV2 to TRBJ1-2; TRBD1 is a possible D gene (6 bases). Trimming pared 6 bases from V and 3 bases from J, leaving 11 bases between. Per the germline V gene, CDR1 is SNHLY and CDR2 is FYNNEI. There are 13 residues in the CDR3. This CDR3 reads CASRERGYYGYTF. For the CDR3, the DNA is TGTGCCAGCAGGGAGAGGGGGTACTATGGCTACACCTTC.

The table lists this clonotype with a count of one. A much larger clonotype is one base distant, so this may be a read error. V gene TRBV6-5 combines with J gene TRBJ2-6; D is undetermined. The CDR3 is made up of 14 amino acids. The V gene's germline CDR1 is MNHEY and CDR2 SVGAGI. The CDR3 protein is CANSYSSGANVLTF. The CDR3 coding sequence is TGTGCCAACAGTTACAGCTCTGGGGCCAACGTCCTGACTTTC.

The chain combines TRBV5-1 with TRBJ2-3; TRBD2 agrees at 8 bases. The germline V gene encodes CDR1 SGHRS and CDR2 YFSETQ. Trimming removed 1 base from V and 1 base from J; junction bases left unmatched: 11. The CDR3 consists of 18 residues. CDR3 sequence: CASSLNGGGHPRTDTQYF. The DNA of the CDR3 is TGCGCCAGCAGCTTGAATGGCGGGGGGCATCCACGCACAGATACGCAGTATTTT.

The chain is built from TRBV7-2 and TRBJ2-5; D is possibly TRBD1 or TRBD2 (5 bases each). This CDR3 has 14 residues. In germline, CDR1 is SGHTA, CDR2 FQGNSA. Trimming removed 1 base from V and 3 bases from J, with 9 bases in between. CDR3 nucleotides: TGTGCCAGCAGCTTAGGGGACCAAAAAGAGACCCAGTACTTC. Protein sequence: CASSLGDQKETQYF.

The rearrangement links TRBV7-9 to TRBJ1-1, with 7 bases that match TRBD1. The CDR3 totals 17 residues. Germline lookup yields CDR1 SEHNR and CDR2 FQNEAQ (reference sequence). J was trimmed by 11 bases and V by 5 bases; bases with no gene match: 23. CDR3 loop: CASSDMSGWQGQSWAFF. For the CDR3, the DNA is TGTGCCAGCAGCGATATGTCGGGATGGCAGGGACAGTCGTGGGCTTTCTTT.

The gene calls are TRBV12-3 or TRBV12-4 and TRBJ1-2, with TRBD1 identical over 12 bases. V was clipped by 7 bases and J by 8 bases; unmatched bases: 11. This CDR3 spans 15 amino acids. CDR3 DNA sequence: TGTGCCAGCAACAGTCCCGGGACAGGGGGCGACGGCTACACCTTC. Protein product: CASNSPGTGGDGYTF.

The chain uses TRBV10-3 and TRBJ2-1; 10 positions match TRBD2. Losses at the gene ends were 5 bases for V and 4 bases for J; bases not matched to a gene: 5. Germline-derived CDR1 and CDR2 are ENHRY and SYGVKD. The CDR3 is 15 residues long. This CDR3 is CAISTKREGYNEQFF. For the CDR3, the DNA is TGTGCCATCAGTACCAAGCGGGAGGGTTACAATGAGCAGTTCTTC.

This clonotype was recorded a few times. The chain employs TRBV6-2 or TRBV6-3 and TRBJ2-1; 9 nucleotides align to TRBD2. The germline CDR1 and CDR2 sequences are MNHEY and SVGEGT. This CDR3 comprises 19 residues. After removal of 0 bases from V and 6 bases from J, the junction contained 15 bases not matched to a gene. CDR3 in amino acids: CASSYSIMKREVSANEQFF. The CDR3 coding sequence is TGTGCCAGCAGTTACTCGATTATGAAGCGGGAGGTTTCAGCCAATGAGCAGTTCTTC.

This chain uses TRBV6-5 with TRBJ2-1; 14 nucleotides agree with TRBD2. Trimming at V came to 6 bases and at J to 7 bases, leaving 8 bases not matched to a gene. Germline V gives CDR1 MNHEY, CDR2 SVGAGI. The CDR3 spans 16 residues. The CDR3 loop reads CASSYSGTSGGNEQFF. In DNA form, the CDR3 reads TGTGCCAGCAGCTATTCCGGGACTAGCGGGGGTAATGAGCAGTTCTTC.